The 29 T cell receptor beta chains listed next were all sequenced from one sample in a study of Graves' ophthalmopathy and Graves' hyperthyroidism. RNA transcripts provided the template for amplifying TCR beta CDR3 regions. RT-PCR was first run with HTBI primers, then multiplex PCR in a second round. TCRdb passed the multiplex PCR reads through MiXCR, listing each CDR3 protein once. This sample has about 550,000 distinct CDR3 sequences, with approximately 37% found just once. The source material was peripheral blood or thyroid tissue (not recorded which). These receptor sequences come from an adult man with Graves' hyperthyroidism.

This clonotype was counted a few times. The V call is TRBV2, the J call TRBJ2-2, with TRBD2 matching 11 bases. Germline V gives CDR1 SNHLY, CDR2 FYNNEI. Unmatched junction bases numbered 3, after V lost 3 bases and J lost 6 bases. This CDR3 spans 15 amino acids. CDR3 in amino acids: CASSDLAGGAGELFF. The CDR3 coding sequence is TGTGCCAGCAGTGACCTAGCGGGAGGTGCCGGGGAGCTGTTTTTT.

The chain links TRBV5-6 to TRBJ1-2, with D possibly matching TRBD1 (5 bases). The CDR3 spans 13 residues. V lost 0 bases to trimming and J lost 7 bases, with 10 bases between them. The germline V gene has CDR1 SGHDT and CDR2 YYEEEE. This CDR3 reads CASSLDGGVGYTF. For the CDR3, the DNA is TGTGCCAGCAGCTTGGATGGAGGGGTTGGCTACACCTTC. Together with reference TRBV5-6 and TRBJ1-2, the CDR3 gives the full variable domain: DAGVTQSPTHLIKTRGQQVTLRCSPKSGHDTVSWYQQALGQGPQFIFQYYEEEERQRGNFPDRFSGHQFPNYSSELNVNALLLGDSALYLCASSLDGGVGYTFGSGTRLTVV.

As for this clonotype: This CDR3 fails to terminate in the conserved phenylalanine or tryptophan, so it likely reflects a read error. This chain's CDR3 is CASSLVGANNSPLHS. Written as DNA, the CDR3 is TGTGCCAGCAGTTTAGTGGGGGCTAATAATTCACCCCTCCACTCT. The chain joins TRBV5-1 to TRBJ1-6; TRBD1 might be the D (6 bases). CDR3 length: 15 amino acids. Germline loops: CDR1 SGHRS, CDR2 YFSETQ.

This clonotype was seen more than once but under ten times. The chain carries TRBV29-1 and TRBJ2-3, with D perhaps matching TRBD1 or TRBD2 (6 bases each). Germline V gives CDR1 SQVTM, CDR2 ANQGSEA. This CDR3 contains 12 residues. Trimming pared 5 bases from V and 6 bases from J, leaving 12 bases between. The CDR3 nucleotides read TGCAGCGTTTCCGAGGGGGGTGATACGCAGTATTTT. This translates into CSVSEGGDTQYF.

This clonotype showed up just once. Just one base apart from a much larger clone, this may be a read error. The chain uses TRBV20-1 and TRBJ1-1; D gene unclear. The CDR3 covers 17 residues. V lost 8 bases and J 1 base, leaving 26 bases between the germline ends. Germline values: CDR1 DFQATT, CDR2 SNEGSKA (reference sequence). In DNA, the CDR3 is TGCAGTACTAAGCCAGTTCTTTGGACGGGAGAGAACACTGAAGCTTTCTTT. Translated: CSTKPVLWTGENTEAFF.

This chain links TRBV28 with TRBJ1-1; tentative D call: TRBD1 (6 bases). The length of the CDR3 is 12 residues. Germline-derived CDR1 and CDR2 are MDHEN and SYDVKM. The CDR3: CVTRTVNTEAFF. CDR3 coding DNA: TGTGTCACCAGGACAGTGAACACTGAAGCTTTCTTT.

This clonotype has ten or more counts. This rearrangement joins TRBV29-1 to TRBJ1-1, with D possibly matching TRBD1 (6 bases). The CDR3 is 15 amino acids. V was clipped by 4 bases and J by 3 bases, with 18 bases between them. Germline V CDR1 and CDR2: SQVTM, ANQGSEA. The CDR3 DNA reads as TGCAGCGTTGGAGGGGGAGGGTCGGGGGACACTGAAGCTTTCTTT. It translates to CSVGGGGSGDTEAFF.

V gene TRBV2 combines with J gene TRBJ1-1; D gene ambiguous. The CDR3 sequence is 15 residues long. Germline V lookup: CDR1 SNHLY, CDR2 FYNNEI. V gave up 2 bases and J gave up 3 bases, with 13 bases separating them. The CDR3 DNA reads TGTGCCAGCAGTGAAACGGGAGCGCCCTACACTGAAGCTTTCTTT. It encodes CASSETGAPYTEAFF.

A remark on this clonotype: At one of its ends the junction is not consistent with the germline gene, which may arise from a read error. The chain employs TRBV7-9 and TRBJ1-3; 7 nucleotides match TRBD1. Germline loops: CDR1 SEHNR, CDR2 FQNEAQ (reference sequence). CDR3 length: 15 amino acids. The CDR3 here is CATVLTQGDVNTIHF. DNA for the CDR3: TGTGCCACGGTCCTAACTCAGGGGGATGTAAACACCATACATTTT.

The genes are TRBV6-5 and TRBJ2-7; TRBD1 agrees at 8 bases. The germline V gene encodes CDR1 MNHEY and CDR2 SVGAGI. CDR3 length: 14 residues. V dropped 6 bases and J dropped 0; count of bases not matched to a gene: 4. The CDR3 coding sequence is TGTGCCAGCAGGAGGACAGGGCTCTCCTACGAGCAGTACTTC. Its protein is CASRRTGLSYEQYF.

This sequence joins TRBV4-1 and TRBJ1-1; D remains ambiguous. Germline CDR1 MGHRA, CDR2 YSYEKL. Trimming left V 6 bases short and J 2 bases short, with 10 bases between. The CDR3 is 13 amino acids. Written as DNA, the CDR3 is TGCGCCAGCAGTAACAGATTAAACACTGAAGCTTTCTTT. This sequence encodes CASSNRLNTEAFF.

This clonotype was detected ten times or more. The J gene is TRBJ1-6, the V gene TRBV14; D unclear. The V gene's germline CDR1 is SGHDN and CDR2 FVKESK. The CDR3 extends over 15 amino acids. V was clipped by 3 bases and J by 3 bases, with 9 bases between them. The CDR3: CASSQSTIYNSPLHF. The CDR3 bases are TGTGCCAGCAGCCAGTCCACAATCTATAATTCACCCCTCCACTTT.

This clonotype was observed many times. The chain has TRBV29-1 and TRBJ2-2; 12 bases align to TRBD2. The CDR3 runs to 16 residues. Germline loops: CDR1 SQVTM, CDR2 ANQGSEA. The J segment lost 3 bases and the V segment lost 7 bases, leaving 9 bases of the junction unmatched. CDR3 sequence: CSARLAGVSDTGELFF. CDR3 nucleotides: TGCAGCGCTCGACTAGCGGGGGTCTCAGACACCGGGGAGCTGTTTTTT.

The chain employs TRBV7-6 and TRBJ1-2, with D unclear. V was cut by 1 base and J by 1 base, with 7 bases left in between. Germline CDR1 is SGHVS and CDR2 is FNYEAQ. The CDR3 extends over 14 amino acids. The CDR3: CASSLEGDNYGYTF. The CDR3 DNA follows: TGTGCCAGCAGCTTAGAGGGTGATAACTATGGCTACACCTTC.

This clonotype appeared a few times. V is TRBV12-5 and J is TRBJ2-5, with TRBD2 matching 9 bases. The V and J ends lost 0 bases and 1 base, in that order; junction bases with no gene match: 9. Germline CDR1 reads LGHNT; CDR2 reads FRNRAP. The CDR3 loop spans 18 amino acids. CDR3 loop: CASGLVLAGHNLQETQYF. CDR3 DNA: TGTGCTAGTGGTTTGGTCCTAGCGGGGCATAACCTCCAAGAGACCCAGTACTTC.

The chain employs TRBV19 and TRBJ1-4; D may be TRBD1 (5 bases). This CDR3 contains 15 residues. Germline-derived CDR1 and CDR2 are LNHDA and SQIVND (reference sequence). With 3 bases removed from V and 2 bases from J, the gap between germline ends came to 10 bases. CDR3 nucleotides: TGTGCCAGTAGTATTGGCAGGGCGACTAATGAAAAACTGTTTTTT. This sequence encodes CASSIGRATNEKLFF.

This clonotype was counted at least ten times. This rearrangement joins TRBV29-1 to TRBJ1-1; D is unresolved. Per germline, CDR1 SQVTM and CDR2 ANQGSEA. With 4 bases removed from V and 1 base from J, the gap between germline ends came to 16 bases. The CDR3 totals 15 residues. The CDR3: CSVAPHGQKNTEAFF. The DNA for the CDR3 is TGCAGCGTTGCCCCTCATGGGCAGAAGAACACTGAAGCTTTCTTT.

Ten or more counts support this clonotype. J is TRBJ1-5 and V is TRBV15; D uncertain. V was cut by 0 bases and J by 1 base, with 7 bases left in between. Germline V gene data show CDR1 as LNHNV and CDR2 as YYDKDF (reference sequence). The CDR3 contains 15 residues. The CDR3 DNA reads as TGTGCCACCAGCAGAGATCACGGGAGCAATCAGCCCCAGCATTTT. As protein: CATSRDHGSNQPQHF.

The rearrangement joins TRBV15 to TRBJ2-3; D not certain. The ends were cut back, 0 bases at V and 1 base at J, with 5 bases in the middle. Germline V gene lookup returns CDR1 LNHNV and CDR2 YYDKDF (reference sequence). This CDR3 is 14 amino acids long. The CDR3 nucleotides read TGTGCCACCAGCAGAGAGGGTCGCACAGATACGCAGTATTTT. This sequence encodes CATSREGRTDTQYF.

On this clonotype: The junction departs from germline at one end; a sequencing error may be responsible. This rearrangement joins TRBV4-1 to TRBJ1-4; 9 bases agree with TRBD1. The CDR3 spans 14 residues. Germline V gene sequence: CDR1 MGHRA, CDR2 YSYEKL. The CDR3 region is CASSQEGQGSGRAF. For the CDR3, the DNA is TGCGCCAGCAGCCAAGAGGGACAGGGTAGCGGGAGGGCCTTT.

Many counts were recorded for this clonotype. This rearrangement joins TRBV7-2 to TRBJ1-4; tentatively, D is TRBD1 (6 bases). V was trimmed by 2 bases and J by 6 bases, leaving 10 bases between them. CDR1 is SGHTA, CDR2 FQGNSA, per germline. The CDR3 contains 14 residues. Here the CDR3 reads CASSLNRVDEKLFF. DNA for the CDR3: TGTGCCAGCAGCTTAAACAGGGTGGATGAAAAACTGTTTTTT.

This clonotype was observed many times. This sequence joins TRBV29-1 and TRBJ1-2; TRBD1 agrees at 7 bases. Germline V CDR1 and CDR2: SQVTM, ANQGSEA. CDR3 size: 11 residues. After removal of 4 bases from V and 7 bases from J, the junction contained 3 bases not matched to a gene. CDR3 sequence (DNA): TGCAGCGTTGTGGCAGGGGGTGGCTACACCTTC. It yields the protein CSVVAGGGYTF.

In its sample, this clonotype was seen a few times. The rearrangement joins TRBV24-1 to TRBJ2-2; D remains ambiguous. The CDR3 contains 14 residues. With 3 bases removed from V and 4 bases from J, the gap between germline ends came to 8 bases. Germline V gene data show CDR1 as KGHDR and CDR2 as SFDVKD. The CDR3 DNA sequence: TGTGCCACCAGTGATCGGATCCTCACCGGGGAGCTGTTTTTT. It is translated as CATSDRILTGELFF.

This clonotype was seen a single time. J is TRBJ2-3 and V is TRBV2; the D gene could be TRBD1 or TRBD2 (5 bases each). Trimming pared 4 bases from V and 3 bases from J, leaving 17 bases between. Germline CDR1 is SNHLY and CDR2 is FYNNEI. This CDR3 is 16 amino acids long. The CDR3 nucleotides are TGTGCCAGCAGTGCCTTTACGGGACCAGAAACAGATACGCAGTATTTT. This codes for CASSAFTGPETDTQYF.

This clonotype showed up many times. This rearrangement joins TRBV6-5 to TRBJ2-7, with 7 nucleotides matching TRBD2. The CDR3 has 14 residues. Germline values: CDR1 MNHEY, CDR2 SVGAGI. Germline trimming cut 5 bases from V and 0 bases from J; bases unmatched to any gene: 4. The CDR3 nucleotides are TGTGCCAGCAGTGAGAGCGGGGCCTCCTACGAGCAGTACTTC. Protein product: CASSESGASYEQYF.

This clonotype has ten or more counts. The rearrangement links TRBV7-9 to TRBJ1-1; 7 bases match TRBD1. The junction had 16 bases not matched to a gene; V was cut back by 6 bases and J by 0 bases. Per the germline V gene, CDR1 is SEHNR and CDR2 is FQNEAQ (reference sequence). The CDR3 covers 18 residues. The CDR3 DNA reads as TGTGCCAGCAGTGATCCGAGACTTAGGACAGGCGTGAACACTGAAGCTTTCTTT. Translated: CASSDPRLRTGVNTEAFF.

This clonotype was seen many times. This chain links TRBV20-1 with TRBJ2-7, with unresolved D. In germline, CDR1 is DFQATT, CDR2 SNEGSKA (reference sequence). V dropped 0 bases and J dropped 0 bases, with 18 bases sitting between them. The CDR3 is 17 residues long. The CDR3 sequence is CSARDISPLSSSYEQYF. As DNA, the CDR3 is TGCAGTGCTAGAGATATCTCTCCGCTTTCTAGCTCCTACGAGCAGTACTTC.

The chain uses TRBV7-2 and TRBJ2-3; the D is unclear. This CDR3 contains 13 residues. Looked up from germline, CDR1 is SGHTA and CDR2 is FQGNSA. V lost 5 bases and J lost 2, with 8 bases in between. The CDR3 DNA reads TGTGCCAGCAGCATACTATACACAGATACGCAGTATTTT. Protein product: CASSILYTDTQYF. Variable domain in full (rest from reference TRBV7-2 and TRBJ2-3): GAGVSQSPSNKVTEKGKDVELRCDPISGHTALYWYRQSLGQGLEFLIYFQGNSAPDKSGLPSDRFSAERTGGSVSTLTIQRTQQEDSAVYLCASSILYTDTQYFGPGTRLTVL.

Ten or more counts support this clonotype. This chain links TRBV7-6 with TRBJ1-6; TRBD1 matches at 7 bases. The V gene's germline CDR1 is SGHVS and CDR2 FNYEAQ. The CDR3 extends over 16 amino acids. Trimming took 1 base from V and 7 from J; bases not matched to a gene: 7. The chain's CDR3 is CASSLGTGTANSPLHF. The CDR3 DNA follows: TGTGCCAGCAGCTTAGGCACCGGGACAGCCAATTCACCCCTCCACTTT.